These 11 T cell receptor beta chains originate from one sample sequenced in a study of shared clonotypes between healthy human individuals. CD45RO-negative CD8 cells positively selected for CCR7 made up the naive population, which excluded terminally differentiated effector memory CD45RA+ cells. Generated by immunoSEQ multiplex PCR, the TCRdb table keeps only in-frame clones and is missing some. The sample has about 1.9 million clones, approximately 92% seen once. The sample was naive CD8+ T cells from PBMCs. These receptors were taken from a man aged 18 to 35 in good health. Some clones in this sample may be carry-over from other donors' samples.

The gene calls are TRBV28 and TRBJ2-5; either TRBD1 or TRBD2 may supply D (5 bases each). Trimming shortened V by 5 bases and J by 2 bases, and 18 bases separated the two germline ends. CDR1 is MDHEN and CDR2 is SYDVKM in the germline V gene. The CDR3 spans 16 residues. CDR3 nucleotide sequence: TGTGCCAGCAGTCGCCGAACTAGGGGTAAACAAGAGACCCAGTACTTC. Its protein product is CASSRRTRGKQETQYF.

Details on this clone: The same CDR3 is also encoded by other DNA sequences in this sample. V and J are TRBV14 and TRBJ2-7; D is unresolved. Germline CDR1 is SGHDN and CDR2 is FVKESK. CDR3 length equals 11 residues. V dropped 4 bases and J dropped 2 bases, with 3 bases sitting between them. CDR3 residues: CASSRAYEQYF. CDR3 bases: TGTGCCAGCAGCCGTGCCTACGAGCAGTACTTC.

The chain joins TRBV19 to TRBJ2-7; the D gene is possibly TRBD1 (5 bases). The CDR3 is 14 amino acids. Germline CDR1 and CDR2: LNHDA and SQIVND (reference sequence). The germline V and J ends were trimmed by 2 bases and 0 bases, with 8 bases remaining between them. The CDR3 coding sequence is TGTGCCAGTAGTATAAGGACAAACTCCTACGAGCAGTACTTC. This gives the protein CASSIRTNSYEQYF. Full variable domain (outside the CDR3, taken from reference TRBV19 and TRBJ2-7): DGGITQSPKYLFRKEGQNVTLSCEQNLNHDAMYWYRQDPGQGLRLIYYSQIVNDFQKGDIAEGYSVSREKKESFPLTVTSAQKNPTAFYLCASSIRTNSYEQYFGPGTRLTVT.

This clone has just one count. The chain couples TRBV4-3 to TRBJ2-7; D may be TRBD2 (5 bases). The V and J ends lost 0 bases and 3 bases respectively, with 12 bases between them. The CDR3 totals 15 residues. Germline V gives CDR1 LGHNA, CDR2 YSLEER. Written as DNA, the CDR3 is TGCGCCAGCAGCCAAGACCTAGCATCAATCTACGAGCAGTACTTC. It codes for CASSQDLASIYEQYF.

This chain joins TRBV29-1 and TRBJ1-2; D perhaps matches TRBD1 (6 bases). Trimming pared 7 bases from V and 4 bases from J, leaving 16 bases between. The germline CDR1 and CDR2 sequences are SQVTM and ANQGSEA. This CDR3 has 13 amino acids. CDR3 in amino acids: CSARGRSTYGYTF. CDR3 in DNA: TGCAGCGCGCGGGGGCGCTCGACCTATGGCTACACCTTC.

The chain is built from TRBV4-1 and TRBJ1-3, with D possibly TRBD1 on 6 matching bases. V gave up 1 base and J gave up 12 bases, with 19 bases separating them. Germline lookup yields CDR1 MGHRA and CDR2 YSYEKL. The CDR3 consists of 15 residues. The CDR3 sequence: CASSQVFGAGGGIYF. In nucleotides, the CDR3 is TGCGCCAGCAGCCAAGTGTTCGGGGCCGGGGGCGGCATATATTTT.

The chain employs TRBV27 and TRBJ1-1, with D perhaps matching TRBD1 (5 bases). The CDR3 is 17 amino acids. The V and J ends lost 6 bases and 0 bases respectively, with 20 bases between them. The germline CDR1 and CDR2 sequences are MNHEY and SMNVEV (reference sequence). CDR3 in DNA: TGTGCCAGCAGGAGCTGGAGTTTGGGGCCGTTGAACACTGAAGCTTTCTTT. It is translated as CASRSWSLGPLNTEAFF.

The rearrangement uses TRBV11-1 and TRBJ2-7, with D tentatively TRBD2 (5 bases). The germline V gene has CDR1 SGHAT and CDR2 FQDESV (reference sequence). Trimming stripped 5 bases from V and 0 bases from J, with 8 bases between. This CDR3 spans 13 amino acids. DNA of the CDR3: TGTGCCAGCAGCCTGGCGGGCTCCTACGAGCAGTACTTC. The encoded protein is CASSLAGSYEQYF. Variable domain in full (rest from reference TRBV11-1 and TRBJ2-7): EAEVAQSPRYKITEKSQAVAFWCDPISGHATLYWYRQILGQGPELLVQFQDESVVDDSQLPKDRFSAERLKGVDSTLKIQPAELGDSAMYLCASSLAGSYEQYFGPGTRLTVT.

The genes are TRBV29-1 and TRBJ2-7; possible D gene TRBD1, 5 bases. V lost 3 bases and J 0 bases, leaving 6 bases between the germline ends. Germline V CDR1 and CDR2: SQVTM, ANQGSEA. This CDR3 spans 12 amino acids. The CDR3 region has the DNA TGCAGCGTTGATGGGGCCTCCTACGAGCAGTACTTC. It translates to CSVDGASYEQYF.

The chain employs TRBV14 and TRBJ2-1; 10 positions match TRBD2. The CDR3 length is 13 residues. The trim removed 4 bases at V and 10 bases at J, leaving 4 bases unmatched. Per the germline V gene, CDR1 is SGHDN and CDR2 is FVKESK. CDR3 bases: TGTGCCAGCAGCCCAGCGGGAGGGTTGGAGCAGTTCTTC. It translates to CASSPAGGLEQFF. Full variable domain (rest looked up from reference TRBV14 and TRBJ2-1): EAGVTQFPSHSVIEKGQTVTLRCDPISGHDNLYWYRRVMGKEIKFLLHFVKESKQDESGMPNNRFLAERTGGTYSTLKVQPAELEDSGVYFCASSPAGGLEQFFGPGTRLTVL.

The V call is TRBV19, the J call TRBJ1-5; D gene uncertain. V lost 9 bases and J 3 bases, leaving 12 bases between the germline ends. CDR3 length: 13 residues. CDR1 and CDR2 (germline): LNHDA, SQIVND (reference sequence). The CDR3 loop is CASLEGTNQPQHF. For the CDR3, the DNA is TGTGCCAGCTTGGAGGGCACCAATCAGCCCCAGCATTTT.